The subject of this entry is one T cell receptor (beta chain). Its antigen remains unknown. This record comes from a study of T-cell memory formation after mild COVID-19. The study, taken as a whole, reports: Contracting CD4+ clones were located mainly in CM and EM, and CD8+ clones in EMRA. In pre-infection memory, a portion of responding clones appeared, which suggested that cross-reactive memory joined.

CDR1 SGHTA and CDR2 FQGNSA come from the germline V gene. Trimming took 4 bases from V and 4 from J; bases not matched to a gene: 7. The CDR3 runs to 15 residues. Libraries for TCRalpha and TCRbeta carried sample barcodes and unique molecular identifiers via 5'RACE. TCRdb processed the 5' RACE reads anew with MiXCR; each CDR3 protein has one entry. The profile covers fewer than 400,000 distinct CDR3 sequences, with 10% to 15% appearing a single time and over 20% taken by the ten largest. The sequenced sample was PBMCs or a T cell subset sorted from them (not recorded which). This TCR was recovered from a man younger than 35 who had mild COVID-19 (a few samples of this study predate the infection). Cell type and time point are not known. The V gene is TRBV7-2, the J gene TRBJ2-5; 9 nucleotides align to TRBD2. CDR3 region: CASSSRGGGRETQYF. For the CDR3, the DNA is TGTGCCAGCAGCTCCCGCGGGGGGGGGAGAGAGACCCAGTACTTC.